The clone carrying this T cell receptor beta chain was observed a few times. This sample was included in a study of read filtering for tumor transcriptome and immune sequencing. The overall study: 8 or 9 patients were R-ISS I, 16 were R-ISS II, 6 or 7 were R-ISS III. RNA-seq yielded only roughly 85 to 1,400 TCR reads, IR-seq about 3.5 to 11 million.

Every patient had bone marrow sampled while the disease was active. From approximately 430 ng of RNA, a library with molecular barcoded alpha/delta and beta/gamma adaptors was made. MiXCR was run by TCRdb on the reads, yielding one entry per CDR3 protein. The sample carries about 37,000 distinct CDR3 sequences, around 13% recorded once. CDR1 SGHTA and CDR2 FQGNSA come from the germline V gene. This CDR3 spans 14 amino acids. The V end lost 1 base, the J end lost 5 bases, and 9 bases lay between the germline ends. The receptor comes from a donor aged 40 or over with multiple myeloma. The V call is TRBV7-2, the J call TRBJ2-1; D assignment may be TRBD1 or TRBD2 (5 bases each). The sample consisted of a population of CD138-negative cells sorted from bone marrow. This chain's CDR3 is CASSLGGTNNEQFF. The CDR3 nucleotides read TGTGCCAGCAGCTTAGGTGGGACCAACAATGAGCAGTTCTTC.